The 5 T cell receptor beta chains given below trace back to one sample, sequenced in a study of cytomegalovirus exposure and HLA in healthy donors (dated by TCRdb to between 2016 and 2019). Libraries were built with the immunoSEQ multiplex PCR assay. For the multiplex PCR, a mixture combining 60 forward primers for TCR Vbeta segments and 13 reverse primers for TCR Jbeta segments was used. This immuneACCESS table, as held by TCRdb, lists in-frame sequences with V and J called but not all clones. Of the missing ones, under half trace to an unresolved V gene in checked studies; the others have no known cause. Present in this sample are some 170,000 clones, 80% to 90% of which were seen just once. The ten largest clones represent about 10% of the sample. What was sequenced was PBMCs. These receptors were obtained from a man aged 45 to 65 in good health and CMV-seropositive.

This chain connects TRBV28 to TRBJ2-1; 13 bases are a match to TRBD2. The germline V gene encodes CDR1 MDHEN and CDR2 SYDVKM. The CDR3 consists of 15 residues. With 4 bases clipped from V and 10 bases from J, the junction kept 7 bases outside the gene matches. The CDR3 DNA is TGTGCCAGCAGTTACGGACTAGCGGGAGTACGGGAGCAGTTCTTC. It is translated as CASSYGLAGVREQFF. The full variable domain, completed using reference TRBV28 and TRBJ2-1, is DVKVTQSSRYLVKRTGEKVFLECVQDMDHENMFWYRQDPGLGLRLIYFSYDVKMKEKGDIPEGYSVSREKKERFSLILESASTNQTSMYLCASSYGLAGVREQFFGPGTRLTVL.

This chain uses TRBV10-1 with TRBJ1-2, with TRBD1 matching 7 bases. V lost 4 bases and J lost 8; bases outside the gene matches: 10. This CDR3 contains 14 residues. Germline V gene lookup returns CDR1 WNHNN and CDR2 SYGVQD (reference sequence). CDR3 in amino acids: CASSALTGNGGYTF. DNA for the CDR3: TGCGCCAGCAGTGCGTTGACAGGGAATGGGGGCTACACCTTC.

This clone came up a few times. V is TRBV9 and J is TRBJ2-5, with TRBD2 matching 8 bases. The end of the DNA is better explained by TRBJ2-7, so the J call may be wrong. This CDR3 spans 14 amino acids. The V gene's germline CDR1 is SGDLS and CDR2 YYNGEE. The CDR3 DNA is TGTGCCAGCAGCTTACGGGGGGGGCCCTACGAGCAGTACTTC. Translating gives CASSLRGGPYEQYF.

The chain carries TRBV7-3 and TRBJ2-3; D call uncertain. Germline V gene sequence: CDR1 SGHTA, CDR2 FQGTGA. The CDR3 length is 16 residues. V lost 2 bases to trimming and J lost 3 bases, with 15 bases between them. The CDR3 is CASSLFGGHETDTQYF. CDR3 nucleotides: TGTGCCAGCAGCTTATTTGGTGGGCACGAGACAGATACGCAGTATTTT. Drawing the rest from reference TRBV7-3 and TRBJ2-3, the complete variable domain is GAGVSQTPSNKVTEKGKYVELRCDPISGHTALYWYRQSLGQGPEFLIYFQGTGAADDSGLPNDRFFAVRPEGSVSTLKIQRTERGDSAVYLCASSLFGGHETDTQYFGPGTRLTVL.

The genes are TRBV25-1 and TRBJ2-1; TRBD2 aligns across 8 bases. The V and J ends lost 5 bases and 4 bases, in that order; junction bases with no gene match: 7. Germline loops: CDR1 MGHDK, CDR2 SYGVNS. The CDR3 runs 15 residues. The CDR3 DNA is TGTGCCAGCAGTCCCCGGGGGGGAGGGTACAATGAGCAGTTCTTC. This sequence encodes CASSPRGGGYNEQFF.